The 23 T cell receptor beta chains below all came from one sample that was sequenced in a study of blood T cells in healthy people across ages. Alongside a J-beta primer mix, a sample-barcoded 5' primer served in a second PCR lasting roughly 6 to 12 cycles. MiXCR, applied by TCRdb to the 5' RACE reads, yields one record per CDR3 protein. The sample carries about 640,000 distinct CDR3 sequences, around 43% recorded once. Sequenced input: blood. The receptors were sampled from a man older than 75 in good health.

Remarks on this clonotype: Given a much more abundant clone one base away, this may be a read error. This rearrangement joins TRBV20-1 to TRBJ2-7; 14 bases match TRBD2. The trim removed 0 bases at V and 1 base at J, leaving 2 bases unmatched. CDR3 length equals 16 residues. Per germline, CDR1 DFQATT and CDR2 SNEGSKA (reference sequence). CDR3 in amino acids: CSAREGTSGSSYEQYF. The CDR3 DNA is TGCAGTGCTAGAGAGGGGACTAGCGGGAGTTCCTACGAGCAGTACTTC.

This sequence joins TRBV4-3 and TRBJ2-3; TRBD2 matches 7 bases. The ends lost 1 base at V and 11 bases at J; junction bases unmatched: 3. Germline CDR1 LGHNA, CDR2 YSLEER. The CDR3 is 12 residues long. DNA of the CDR3: TGCGCCAGCAGCCAAGCTAGCGGAAAGCAGTATTTT. Translation: CASSQASGKQYF.

This clonotype occurred a few times. This chain joins TRBV20-1 and TRBJ2-5; TRBD2 matches at 10 bases. The CDR3 runs to 14 residues. Germline values: CDR1 DFQATT, CDR2 SNEGSKA (reference sequence). V lost 2 bases and J lost 4; bases outside the gene matches: 4. The CDR3 spells CSARSGRAVETQYF. CDR3 bases: TGCAGTGCTAGAAGCGGGAGGGCCGTAGAGACCCAGTACTTC.

This chain uses TRBV6-1 with TRBJ2-3, with D hard to call. Germline V lookup: CDR1 MNHNS, CDR2 SASEGT. The CDR3 totals 12 residues. Trimming pared 0 bases from V and 7 bases from J, leaving 5 bases between. In DNA form, the CDR3 reads TGTGCCAGCAGTGAAGCAGCGCATACGCAGTATTTT. It codes for CASSEAAHTQYF.

The V gene is TRBV7-2, the J gene TRBJ1-5, with a weak D call TRBD1 (5 bases). The germline gives CDR1 SGHTA, CDR2 FQGNSA. The CDR3 consists of 14 residues. The V and J ends lost 5 bases and 5 bases respectively, with 13 bases between them. Written as DNA, the CDR3 is TGTGCCAGCAGCAGGGGAGGAGGTGATCAGCCCCAGCATTTT. It yields the protein CASSRGGGDQPQHF.

The chain carries TRBV12-3 or TRBV12-4 and TRBJ2-5; D is tentatively TRBD1 or TRBD2 (5 bases each). There are 11 residues in the CDR3. V lost 5 bases and J 11 bases, leaving 12 bases between the germline ends. The CDR3 coding sequence is TGTGCCAGCAGTCCCGGGACGGGACAGTACTTC. As protein: CASSPGTGQYF.

Of note for this clonotype: One junction end disagrees with the germline gene, perhaps due to a read error. This chain links TRBV18 with TRBJ2-5; TRBD2 matches at 9 bases. CDR1 is KGHSH, CDR2 LQKENI, per germline. The CDR3 extends over 14 amino acids. CDR3 nucleotides: TGTGCCAGCTCACCTAGCGGGGGCCAAGAGACCCAGTGCTTC. This gives the protein CASSPSGGQETQCF.

The rearrangement links TRBV5-1 to TRBJ2-3, with 8 bases lining up with TRBD1. Germline CDR1 reads SGHRS; CDR2 reads YFSETQ. With V trimmed by 4 bases and J by 12 bases, 4 bases remained unmatched. This CDR3 contains 11 residues. CDR3 loop: CASSLDRVQYF. DNA for the CDR3: TGCGCCAGCAGCCTGGACAGGGTTCAGTATTTT.

This chain links TRBV29-1 with TRBJ2-3, with 7 bases aligning to TRBD2. V lost 6 bases to trimming and J lost 3 bases; unmatched junction nucleotides: 9. The CDR3 consists of 14 residues. Germline CDR1 and CDR2: SQVTM and ANQGSEA. CDR3 coding DNA: TGCAGCGTCGACCGGGCGCGGGGGACAGATACGCAGTATTTT. This codes for CSVDRARGTDTQYF.

This clonotype showed up just a few times. A much larger clone lies a single base off, so this may be a read error. This chain joins TRBV29-1 and TRBJ2-5; 10 nucleotides agree with TRBD1. The V segment lost 1 base and the J segment 7 bases; nucleotides outside the gene matches: 6. Germline V lookup: CDR1 SQVTM, CDR2 ANQGSEA. This CDR3 region has 14 residues. CDR3 sequence (DNA): TGCAGCGTTGAAGGGGGGACAGGGGTTGTGACCCAGTACTTC. Residues: CSVEGGTGVVTQYF.

CDR3 sequence reads: CASDPEGGFF. The CDR3 region has the DNA TGTGCCAGTGACCCCGAAGGCGGGTTCTTC. The rearrangement joins TRBV6-1 to TRBJ2-1, with D uncertain. CDR3 length: 10 amino acids. CDR1 is MNHNS and CDR2 is SASEGT in the germline V gene. Trimming cost V 9 bases and J 15 bases, with 15 bases left between them.

The genes are TRBV18 and TRBJ1-1; no clear D gene. Germline V gene data show CDR1 as KGHSH and CDR2 as LQKENI. The CDR3 covers 13 residues. V lost 2 bases and J 3 bases, leaving 7 bases between the germline ends. CDR3 sequence: CASSPSMDTEAFF. In nucleotides, the CDR3 is TGTGCCAGCTCACCATCCATGGACACTGAAGCTTTCTTT.

This clonotype was seen a handful of times. V gene TRBV20-1 combines with J gene TRBJ2-3; 7 bases map to TRBD1. The CDR3 extends over 15 amino acids. Trimming at V came to 2 bases and at J to 2 bases, leaving 7 bases not matched to a gene. Per the germline V gene, CDR1 is DFQATT and CDR2 is SNEGSKA (reference sequence). CDR3 amino acids: CSARRRDSNTDTQYF. DNA for the CDR3: TGCAGTGCTAGAAGAAGGGACAGCAACACAGATACGCAGTATTTT.

V is TRBV6-4 and J is TRBJ2-7, with D perhaps TRBD2 (6 bases). This CDR3 contains 13 residues. Germline CDR1 reads MRHNA; CDR2 reads SNTAGT. Trimming took 10 bases from V and 4 from J, leaving 17 bases between them. The CDR3 DNA reads as TGTGCCACCACGATGGGGGGTGATTACGAGCAGTACTTC. Its protein is CATTMGGDYEQYF.

The rearrangement links TRBV6-6 to TRBJ2-3, with 7 nucleotides matching TRBD2. The CDR3 runs to 16 residues. Germline lookup yields CDR1 MNHNY and CDR2 SVGAGI (reference sequence). V lost 2 bases and J lost 6; bases outside the gene matches: 11. The CDR3 spells CASSYPARGRADTQYF. The CDR3 region has the DNA TGTGCCAGCAGTTACCCAGCTCGGGGGAGGGCGGATACGCAGTATTTT.

This clonotype was seen only a few times. The chain carries TRBV20-1 and TRBJ2-7, with 7 positions matching TRBD1. From germline, CDR1 is DFQATT and CDR2 SNEGSKA (reference sequence). The J segment lost 0 bases and the V segment lost 3 bases, leaving 5 bases of the junction unmatched. The CDR3 sequence is 14 residues long. CDR3 loop: CSASEGASSYEQYF. The CDR3 DNA reads TGCAGTGCTAGTGAGGGGGCGTCCTCCTACGAGCAGTACTTC.

The rearrangement joins TRBV27 to TRBJ2-5; D gene uncertain. Trimming took 2 bases from V and 2 from J, leaving 6 bases between them. There are 13 residues in the CDR3. Germline V CDR1 and CDR2: MNHEY, SMNVEV (reference sequence). The CDR3 DNA reads as TGTGCCAGCAGTTTAAGGTGGCAAGAGACCCAGTACTTC. Its translation is CASSLRWQETQYF.

Here the CDR3 DNA reads TGTGCCAGCAGTTATAACAGGGGTTCTAATGAAAAACTGTTTTTT. Residues: CASSYNRGSNEKLFF. V usage is TRBV7-2 and J usage is TRBJ1-4, with 7 bases fitting TRBD1. Germline-derived CDR1 and CDR2 are SGHTA and FQGNSA. The CDR3 is 15 amino acids. The ends lost 6 bases at V and 3 bases at J; junction bases unmatched: 7. The full variable domain, completed using reference TRBV7-2 and TRBJ1-4, is GAGVSQSPSNKVTEKGKDVELRCDPISGHTALYWYRQSLGQGLEFLIYFQGNSAPDKSGLPSDRFSAERTGGSVSTLTIQRTQQEDSAVYLCASSYNRGSNEKLFFGSGTQLSVL.

The sample holds a few counts of this clonotype. The chain links TRBV25-1 to TRBJ1-2; 11 nucleotides line up with TRBD1. V lost 3 bases and J lost 8; bases outside the gene matches: 8. Germline CDR1 is MGHDK and CDR2 is SYGVNS. CDR3 size: 15 residues. The CDR3 loop is CASSDSGQGVGGYTF. The CDR3 coding sequence is TGTGCCAGCAGTGATTCGGGACAGGGGGTAGGAGGCTACACCTTC.

This chain connects TRBV6-2 or TRBV6-3 to TRBJ2-5; perhaps TRBD1 as D (5 bases). Judging by the DNA end, TRBJ2-7 fits better; the J call may be wrong. Per germline, CDR1 MNHEY and CDR2 SVGEGT. The CDR3 is 14 residues long. In nucleotides, the CDR3 is TGTGCCAGCAGTCACGACAGTGCCGTTGGCGAGCAGTACTTC. Amino acid sequence: CASSHDSAVGEQYF.

The V call is TRBV5-1, the J call TRBJ1-5; TRBD1 aligns across 10 bases. Germline V gene data show CDR1 as SGHRS and CDR2 as YFSETQ. V lost 0 bases to trimming and J lost 5 bases; unmatched junction nucleotides: 8. The CDR3 spans 17 residues. CDR3 protein: CASSLGLVGTGDQPQHF. The CDR3 nucleotides are TGCGCCAGCAGCTTGGGGCTGGTAGGGACAGGGGATCAGCCCCAGCATTTT.

The rearrangement joins TRBV7-9 to TRBJ1-4; maybe TRBD1 (6 bases). From germline, CDR1 is SEHNR and CDR2 FQNEAQ (reference sequence). Deletions cut 1 base from V and 7 bases from J, with 16 bases between. The CDR3 loop spans 16 amino acids. The CDR3 DNA is TGTGCCAGCAGCTTAGTTAACAGGGATGGAGTTGAAAAACTGTTTTTT. It codes for CASSLVNRDGVEKLFF.

The chain recombines TRBV2 with TRBJ2-7; D gene ambiguous. The V gene's germline CDR1 is SNHLY and CDR2 FYNNEI. Trimming shortened V by 8 bases and J by 6 bases, and 20 bases separated the two germline ends. The CDR3 is 14 amino acids. The CDR3 is CASGQMWTPFEQYF. For the CDR3, the DNA is TGTGCCAGCGGTCAAATGTGGACCCCCTTCGAGCAGTACTTC.